The rows below give T cell receptor beta chains drawn from one sample of a study of cytomegalovirus exposure and HLA in healthy donors. TCRdb's copy holds only in-frame clones and misses some; the assay was immunoSEQ multiplex PCR. The table has 180,000 or so clones, 72% seen once. Sequencing used PBMCs. Receptor source: a human donor in good health. Both conserved end residues are part of each CDR3. The order of the fields is D gene, J gene, clone size, V gene, CDR3 DNA, CDR3 protein. A D gene is named only where the DNA matches it firmly. Clone sizes are given selectively: once, few, many, or a class where the clone is expanded.

-,TRBJ2-2,-,TRBV19,TGTGCCAGTAGTATTTGGGGCTCGAACACCGGGGAGCTGTTTTTT,CASSIWGSNTGELFF
TRBD1,TRBJ1-1,-,TRBV27,TGTGCCAGCAGTCCCCTTTCGGGACAGTTAACTGAAGCTTTCTTT,CASSPLSGQLTEAFF
TRBD1,TRBJ1-2,-,TRBV5-4,TGTGCCAGCAGCTCCGGGACAGGGGTTAACTATGGCTATACCTTC,CASSSGTGVNYGYTF
-,TRBJ2-7,-,TRBV7-9,TGTGCCAGCAGCTTAGAAGGGAGCTCCTACGAGCAGTACTTC,CASSLEGSSYEQYF
TRBD1,TRBJ1-2,-,TRBV27,TGTGCCAGCAGTTTAGGGCAGGGGGACTACACCTTC,CASSLGQGDYTF
-,TRBJ1-3,-,TRBV11-2,TGTGCCAGCAGCTCGGACACCGGAAACACCATATATTTT,CASSSDTGNTIYF
TRBD1,TRBJ2-5,-,TRBV4-3,TGCGCCAGCAGCCAAGATCCTGGACAGGGGTCGTGGGAGACCCAGTACTTC,CASSQDPGQGSWETQYF
TRBD2,TRBJ2-1,-,TRBV15,TGTGCCACCAGCAGGCGCGGGGGGACAAGCTCCTACAATGAGCAGTTCTTC,CATSRRGGTSSYNEQFF
TRBD1,TRBJ1-1,-,TRBV7-9,TGTGCCAGCAGTATATCTGACAGGGGGCCTTGGAACACTGAAGCTTTCTTT,CASSISDRGPWNTEAFF
-,TRBJ2-1,once,TRBV2,TGTGCCAGCAGTGAGGGGGGAGATTGTTTCCAGTTCTTC,CASSEGGDCFQFF
-,TRBJ2-2,once,TRBV27,TGTGCCAGCACTCTGGGACTCAATACCGGGGAGCTGTTTTTT,CASTLGLNTGELFF
-,TRBJ1-6,-,TRBV2,TGTGCCAGCAGCTGGGGCGGGCAGGGAGGTTCACCCCTCCACTTT,CASSWGGQGGSPLHF
-,TRBJ1-1,-,TRBV19,TGTGCCAGCGGTTTGAGCCCGAACACTGAAGCTTTCTTT,CASGLSPNTEAFF
-,TRBJ1-1,-,TRBV19,TGTGCCAGTAGTATAGTACCAGGGTTCGCTTTCTTT,CASSIVPGFAFF